This T cell receptor beta chain was recorded in a study of tumor and adjacent non-tumor tissue in lung cancer. This clonotype was counted a single time. A clone one base away is much larger, so this may be a read error. Per the germline V gene, CDR1 is SGHVS and CDR2 is FQNEAQ. The germline V and J ends were trimmed by 1 base and 3 bases, with 13 bases remaining between them. CDR3 length: 15 amino acids. A modified ARM-PCR protocol with three rounds of nested PCR amplified TCRbeta. MiXCR was run by TCRdb on the multiplex PCR reads, yielding one entry per CDR3 protein. The sample has tens of thousands of distinct CDR3 sequences; roughly 60% are singletons. No cell sorting was done before RNA was extracted from the tissue. This non-tumor lung sample came from over 3 cm beyond the tumor edge.

The gene calls are TRBV7-8 and TRBJ2-7, with D maybe TRBD1 (6 bases). This TCR derives from a woman in her thirties or forties with non-small cell lung cancer. Sequencing used distant non-tumor lung tissue. In DNA form, the CDR3 reads TGTGCCAGCAGCTTAGGAGGGACAAACTACTACGAGCAGTACTTC. Translation gives CASSLGGTNYYEQYF.